This TCR beta chain was captured in a study of T cells in Graves' hyperthyroidism and ophthalmopathy. It was uncontrolled infection, other autoimmune disease, pregnancy or lactation that excluded patients. Blood sampling occurred at first hyperthyroidism diagnosis, ahead of any ophthalmopathy symptoms. Findings of the study overall: Ophthalmopathy stood apart from stable hyperthyroidism in a 13 V-J model. In blood, most of the thyroid clonotypes expanded above 0.001 were also present.

Amplification of TCR beta CDR3 regions was performed using RNA transcripts as template. HTBI primers were employed in a first-round RT-PCR of the TCR CDR3. Each CDR3 protein is one row after TCRdb ran MiXCR on the multiplex PCR reads. The sample consists of about 350,000 distinct CDR3 sequences, 17% of them appearing once. This clonotype was recorded at least ten times. What it binds is not known. The source is a woman aged 25-40 years with Graves' hyperthyroidism that later progressed to Graves' ophthalmopathy. Sequenced material: blood.

The CDR3 protein is CASSFSQYQETQYF. For the CDR3, the DNA is TGTGCCAGCAGTTTCTCCCAGTACCAAGAGACCCAGTACTTC. The chain has TRBV27 and TRBJ2-5; D is ambiguous. V lost 3 bases and J lost 0, with 8 bases in between. The CDR3 extends over 14 amino acids. The germline gives CDR1 MNHEY, CDR2 SMNVEV (reference sequence).